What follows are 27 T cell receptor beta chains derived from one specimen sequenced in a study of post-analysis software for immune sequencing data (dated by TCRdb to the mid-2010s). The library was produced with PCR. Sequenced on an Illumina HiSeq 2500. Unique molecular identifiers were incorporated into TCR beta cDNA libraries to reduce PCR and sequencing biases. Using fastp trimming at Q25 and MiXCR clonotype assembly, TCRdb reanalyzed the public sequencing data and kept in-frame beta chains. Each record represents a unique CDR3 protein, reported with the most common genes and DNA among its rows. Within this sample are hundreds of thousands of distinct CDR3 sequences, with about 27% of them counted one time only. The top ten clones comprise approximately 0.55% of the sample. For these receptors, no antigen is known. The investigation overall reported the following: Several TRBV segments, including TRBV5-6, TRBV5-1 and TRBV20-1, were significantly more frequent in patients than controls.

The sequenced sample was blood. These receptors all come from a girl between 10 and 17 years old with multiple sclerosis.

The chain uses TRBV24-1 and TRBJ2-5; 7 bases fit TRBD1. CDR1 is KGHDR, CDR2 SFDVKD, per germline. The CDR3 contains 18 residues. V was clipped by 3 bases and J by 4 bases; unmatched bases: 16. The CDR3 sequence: CATSDLWGTTGDTETQYF. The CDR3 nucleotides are TGTGCCACCAGTGATCTTTGGGGTACTACAGGGGATACAGAGACCCAGTACTTC.

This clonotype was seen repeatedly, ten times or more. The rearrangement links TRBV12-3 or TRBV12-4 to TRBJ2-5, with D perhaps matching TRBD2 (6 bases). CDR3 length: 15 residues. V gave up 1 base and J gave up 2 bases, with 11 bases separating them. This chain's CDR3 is CASSLGGAGQETQYF. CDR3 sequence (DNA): TGTGCCAGCAGTTTAGGAGGTGCGGGACAAGAGACCCAGTACTTC.

CDR3 DNA: TGTGCCAGCGGCGGGGGGTACTATGGCTACACCTTC. The encoded protein is CASGGGYYGYTF. This sequence joins TRBV7-2 and TRBJ1-2; D may be TRBD1 (5 bases). The V gene lost 8 bases and the J gene lost 3 bases, with 10 bases spanning the gap. The germline CDR1 and CDR2 sequences are SGHTA and FQGNSA. The CDR3 has 12 amino acids.

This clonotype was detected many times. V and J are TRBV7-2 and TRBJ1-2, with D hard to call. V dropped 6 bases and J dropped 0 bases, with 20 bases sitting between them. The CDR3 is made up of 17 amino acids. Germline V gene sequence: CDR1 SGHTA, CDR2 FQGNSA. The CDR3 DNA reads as TGTGCCAGCAGTTCCCGACTGGCCGGAACCCCTAACTATGGCTACACCTTC. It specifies CASSSRLAGTPNYGYTF. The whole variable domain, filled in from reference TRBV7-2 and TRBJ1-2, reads GAGVSQSPSNKVTEKGKDVELRCDPISGHTALYWYRQSLGQGLEFLIYFQGNSAPDKSGLPSDRFSAERTGGSVSTLTIQRTQQEDSAVYLCASSSRLAGTPNYGYTFGSGTRLTVV.

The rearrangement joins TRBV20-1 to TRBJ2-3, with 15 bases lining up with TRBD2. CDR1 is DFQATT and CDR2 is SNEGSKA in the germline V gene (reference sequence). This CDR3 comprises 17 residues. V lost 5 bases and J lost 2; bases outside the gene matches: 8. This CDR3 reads CSADRTSGGVFTDTQYF. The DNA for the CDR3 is TGCAGTGCTGACCGGACTAGCGGGGGGGTTTTCACAGATACGCAGTATTTT.

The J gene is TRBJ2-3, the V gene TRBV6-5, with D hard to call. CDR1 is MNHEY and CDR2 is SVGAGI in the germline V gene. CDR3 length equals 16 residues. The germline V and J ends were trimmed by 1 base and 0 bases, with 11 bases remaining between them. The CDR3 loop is CASSYYQDLSTDTQYF. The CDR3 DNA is TGTGCCAGCAGTTACTATCAGGACCTTAGCACAGATACGCAGTATTTT.

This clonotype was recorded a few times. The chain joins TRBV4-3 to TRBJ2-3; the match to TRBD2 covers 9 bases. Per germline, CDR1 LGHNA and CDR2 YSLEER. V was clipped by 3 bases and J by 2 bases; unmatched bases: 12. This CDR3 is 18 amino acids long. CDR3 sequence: CASSQISPSSGNTDTQYF. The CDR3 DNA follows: TGCGCCAGCAGCCAGATTTCCCCTTCTAGCGGGAACACAGATACGCAGTATTTT.

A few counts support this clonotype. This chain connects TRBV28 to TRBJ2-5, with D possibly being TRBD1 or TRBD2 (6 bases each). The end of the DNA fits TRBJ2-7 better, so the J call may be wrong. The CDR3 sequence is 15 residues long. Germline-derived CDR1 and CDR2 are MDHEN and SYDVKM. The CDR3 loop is CASSTSGTRGLEQYF. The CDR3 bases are TGTGCCAGCAGTACCTCCGGGACACGGGGACTCGAGCAGTACTTC.

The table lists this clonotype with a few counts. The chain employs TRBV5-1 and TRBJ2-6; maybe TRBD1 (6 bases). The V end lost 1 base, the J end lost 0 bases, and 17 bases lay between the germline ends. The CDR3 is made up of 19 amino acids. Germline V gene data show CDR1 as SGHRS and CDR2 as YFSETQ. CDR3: CASSLYIDRSLSGANVLTF. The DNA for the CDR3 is TGCGCCAGCAGCTTGTATATAGACAGGTCTCTCTCTGGGGCCAACGTCCTGACTTTC.

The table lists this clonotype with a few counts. The CDR3 DNA reads TGTGCCAGCACCCATAGCGGGAGTACCTCAGATACGCAGTATTTT. Residues: CASTHSGSTSDTQYF. The chain is built from TRBV7-2 and TRBJ2-3; 9 bases match TRBD2. From germline, CDR1 is SGHTA and CDR2 FQGNSA. The CDR3 runs 15 residues. J lost 4 bases, V lost 7 bases, and 9 bases had no gene match.

The CDR3, as DNA: TGCAGTGCGCTGGGGGACAGGGGGCTCGAGCAGTACGTC. This translates into CSALGDRGLEQYV. The genes are TRBV20-1 and TRBJ2-5; 12 bases fit TRBD1. The J call may be mistaken, given a closer DNA end match to TRBJ2-7. Germline V gene lookup returns CDR1 DFQATT and CDR2 SNEGSKA (reference sequence). The CDR3 runs to 13 residues.

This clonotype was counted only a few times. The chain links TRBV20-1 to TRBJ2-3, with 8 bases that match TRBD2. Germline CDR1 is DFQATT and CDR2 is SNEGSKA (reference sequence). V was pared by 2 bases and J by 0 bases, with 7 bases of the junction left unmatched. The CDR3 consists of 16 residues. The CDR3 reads CSARSRLAYSTDTQYF. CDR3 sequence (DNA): TGCAGTGCTAGATCCCGACTAGCGTACAGCACAGATACGCAGTATTTT.

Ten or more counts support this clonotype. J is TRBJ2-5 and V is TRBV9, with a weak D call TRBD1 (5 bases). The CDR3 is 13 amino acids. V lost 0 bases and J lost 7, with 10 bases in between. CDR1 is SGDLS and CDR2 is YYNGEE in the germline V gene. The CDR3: CASSVGRDATQYF. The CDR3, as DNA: TGTGCCAGCAGCGTAGGCAGGGATGCGACCCAGTACTTC.

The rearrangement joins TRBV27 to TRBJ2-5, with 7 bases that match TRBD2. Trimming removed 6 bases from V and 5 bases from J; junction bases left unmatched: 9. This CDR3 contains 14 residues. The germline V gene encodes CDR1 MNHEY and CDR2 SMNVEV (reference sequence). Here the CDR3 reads CASRRGLVHETQYF. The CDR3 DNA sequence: TGTGCCAGCAGGAGAGGACTAGTACACGAGACCCAGTACTTC.

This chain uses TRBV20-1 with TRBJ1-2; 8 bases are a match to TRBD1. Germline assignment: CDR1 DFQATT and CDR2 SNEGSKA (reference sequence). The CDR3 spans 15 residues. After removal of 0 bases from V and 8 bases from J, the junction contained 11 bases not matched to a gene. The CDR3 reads CSAREWVGQGTGYTF. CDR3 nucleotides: TGCAGTGCTAGAGAGTGGGTCGGACAGGGTACCGGCTACACCTTC.

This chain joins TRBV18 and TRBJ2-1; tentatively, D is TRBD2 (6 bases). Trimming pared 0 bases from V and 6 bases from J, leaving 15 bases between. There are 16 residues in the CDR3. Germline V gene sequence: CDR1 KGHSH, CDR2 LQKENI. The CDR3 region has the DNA TGTGCCAGCTCACCACCGATAGCGGTCCCCACCAATGAGCAGTTCTTC. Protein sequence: CASSPPIAVPTNEQFF. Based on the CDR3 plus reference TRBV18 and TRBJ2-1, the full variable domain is NAGVMQNPRHLVRRRGQEARLRCSPMKGHSHVYWYRQLPEEGLKFMVYLQKENIIDESGMPKERFSAEFPKEGPSILRIQQVVRGDSAAYFCASSPPIAVPTNEQFFGPGTRLTVL.

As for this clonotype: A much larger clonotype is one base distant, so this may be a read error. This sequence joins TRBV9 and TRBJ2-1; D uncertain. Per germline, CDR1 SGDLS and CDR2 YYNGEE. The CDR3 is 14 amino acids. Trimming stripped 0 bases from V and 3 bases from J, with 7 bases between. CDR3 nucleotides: TGTGCCAGCAGCGTAGCGGCTCACTACAATGAGCAGTTCTTC. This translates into CASSVAAHYNEQFF.

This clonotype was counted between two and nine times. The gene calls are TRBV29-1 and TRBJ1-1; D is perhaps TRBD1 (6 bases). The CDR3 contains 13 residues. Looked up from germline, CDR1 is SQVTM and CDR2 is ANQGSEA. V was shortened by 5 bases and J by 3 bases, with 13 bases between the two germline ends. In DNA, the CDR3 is TGCAGCGTTACAGGGATGGGGTACACTGAAGCTTTCTTT. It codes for CSVTGMGYTEAFF.

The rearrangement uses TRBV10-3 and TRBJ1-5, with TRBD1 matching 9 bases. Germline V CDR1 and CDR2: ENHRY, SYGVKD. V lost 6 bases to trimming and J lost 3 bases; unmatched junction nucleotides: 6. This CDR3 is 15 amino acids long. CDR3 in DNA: TGTGCCATCAGCGAGGGACAGGGCCACAATCAGCCCCAGCATTTT. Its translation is CAISEGQGHNQPQHF.

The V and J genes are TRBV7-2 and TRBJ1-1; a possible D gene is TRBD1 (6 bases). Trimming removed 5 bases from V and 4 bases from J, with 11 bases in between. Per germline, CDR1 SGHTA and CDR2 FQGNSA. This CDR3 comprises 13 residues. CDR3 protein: CASSKRQVTEAFF. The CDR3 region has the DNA TGTGCCAGCAGCAAAAGACAGGTCACTGAAGCTTTCTTT.

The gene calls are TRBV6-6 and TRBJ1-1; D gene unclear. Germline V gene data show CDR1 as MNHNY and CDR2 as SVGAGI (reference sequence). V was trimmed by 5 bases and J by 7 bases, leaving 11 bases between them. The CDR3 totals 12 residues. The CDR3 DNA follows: TGTGCCAGCAGTAACCGATTTGGTGAAGCTTTCTTT. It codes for CASSNRFGEAFF.

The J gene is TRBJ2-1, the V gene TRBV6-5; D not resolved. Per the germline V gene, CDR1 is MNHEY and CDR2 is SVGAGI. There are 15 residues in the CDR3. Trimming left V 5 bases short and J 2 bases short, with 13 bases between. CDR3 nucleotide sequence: TGTGCCAGCAGTATTATGGACGGACCCTACAATGAGCAGTTCTTC. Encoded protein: CASSIMDGPYNEQFF.

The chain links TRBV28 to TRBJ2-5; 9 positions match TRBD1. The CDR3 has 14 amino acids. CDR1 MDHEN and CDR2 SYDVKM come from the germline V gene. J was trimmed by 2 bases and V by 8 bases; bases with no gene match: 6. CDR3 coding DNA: TGTGCCAGCCTACAGACAGGGGGACAAGAGACCCAGTACTTC. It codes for CASLQTGGQETQYF.

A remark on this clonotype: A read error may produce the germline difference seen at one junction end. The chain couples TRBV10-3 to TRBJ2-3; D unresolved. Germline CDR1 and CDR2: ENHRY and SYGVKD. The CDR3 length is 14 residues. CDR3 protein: CVISEPRSPDTQYF. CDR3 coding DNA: TGTGTCATCAGTGAGCCCCGGTCTCCAGATACGCAGTATTTT.

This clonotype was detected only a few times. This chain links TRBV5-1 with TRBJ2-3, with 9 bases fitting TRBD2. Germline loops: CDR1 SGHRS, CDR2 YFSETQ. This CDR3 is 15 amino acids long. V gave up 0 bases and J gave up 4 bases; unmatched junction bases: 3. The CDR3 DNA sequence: TGCGCCAGCAGCTTGGATGCGGGAGGGGCAGATACGCAGTATTTT. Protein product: CASSLDAGGADTQYF.

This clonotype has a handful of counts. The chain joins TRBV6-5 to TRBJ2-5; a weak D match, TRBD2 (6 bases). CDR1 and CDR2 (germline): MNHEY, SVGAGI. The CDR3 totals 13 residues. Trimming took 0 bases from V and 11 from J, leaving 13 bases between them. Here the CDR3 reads CASSYSAGREQYF. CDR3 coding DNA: TGTGCCAGCAGTTACTCGGCGGGCCGGGAGCAGTACTTC.

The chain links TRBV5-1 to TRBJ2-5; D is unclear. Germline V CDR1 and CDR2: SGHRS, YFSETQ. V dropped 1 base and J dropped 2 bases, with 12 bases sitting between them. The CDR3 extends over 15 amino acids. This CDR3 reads CASSLSGYQQETQYF. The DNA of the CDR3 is TGCGCCAGCAGCTTGTCTGGATACCAGCAAGAGACCCAGTACTTC.